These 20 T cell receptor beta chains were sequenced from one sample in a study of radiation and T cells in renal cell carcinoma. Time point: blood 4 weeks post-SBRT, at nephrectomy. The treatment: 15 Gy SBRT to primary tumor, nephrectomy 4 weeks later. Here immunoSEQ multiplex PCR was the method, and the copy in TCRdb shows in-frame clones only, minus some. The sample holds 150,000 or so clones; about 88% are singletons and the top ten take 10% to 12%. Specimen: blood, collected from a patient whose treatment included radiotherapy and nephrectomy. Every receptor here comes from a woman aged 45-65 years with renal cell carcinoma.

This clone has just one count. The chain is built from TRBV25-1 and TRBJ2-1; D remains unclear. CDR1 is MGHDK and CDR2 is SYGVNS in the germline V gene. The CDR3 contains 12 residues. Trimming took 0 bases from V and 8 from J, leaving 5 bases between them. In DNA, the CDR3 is TGTGCCAGCAGTGAATATCAGTATGAGCAGTTCTTC. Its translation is CASSEYQYEQFF.

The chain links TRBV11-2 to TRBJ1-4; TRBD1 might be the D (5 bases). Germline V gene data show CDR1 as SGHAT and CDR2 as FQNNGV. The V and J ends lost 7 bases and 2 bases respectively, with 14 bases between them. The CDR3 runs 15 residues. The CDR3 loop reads CASTTLGTTNEKLFF. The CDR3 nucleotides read TGTGCCAGCACCACCCTCGGGACCACTAATGAAAAACTGTTTTTT.

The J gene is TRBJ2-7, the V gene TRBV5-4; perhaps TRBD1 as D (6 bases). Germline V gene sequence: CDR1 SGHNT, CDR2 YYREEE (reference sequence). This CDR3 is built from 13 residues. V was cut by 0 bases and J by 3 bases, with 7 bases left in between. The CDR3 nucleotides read TGTGCCAGCAGCTTGGAGACAGGCTACGAGCAGTACTTC. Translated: CASSLETGYEQYF.

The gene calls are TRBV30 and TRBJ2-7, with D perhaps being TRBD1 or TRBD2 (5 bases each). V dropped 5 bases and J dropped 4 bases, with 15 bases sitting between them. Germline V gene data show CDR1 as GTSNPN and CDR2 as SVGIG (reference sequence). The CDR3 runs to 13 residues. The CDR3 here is CAWDRGGSYEQYF. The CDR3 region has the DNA TGTGCCTGGGACCGTGGGGGAAGTTACGAGCAGTACTTC.

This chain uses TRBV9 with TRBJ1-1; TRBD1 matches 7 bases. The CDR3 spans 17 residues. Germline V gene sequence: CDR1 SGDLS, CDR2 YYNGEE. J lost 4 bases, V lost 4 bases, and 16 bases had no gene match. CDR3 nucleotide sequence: TGTGCCAGCAGCATCCAGGGAGGGGGCGCTGAGGGCACTGAAGCTTTCTTT. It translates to CASSIQGGGAEGTEAFF. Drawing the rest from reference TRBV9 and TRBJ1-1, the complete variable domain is DSGVTQTPKHLITATGQRVTLRCSPRSGDLSVYWYQQSLDQGLQFLIQYYNGEERAKGNILERFSAQQFPDLHSELNLSSLELGDSALYFCASSIQGGGAEGTEAFFGQGTRLTVV.

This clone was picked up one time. Written as DNA, the CDR3 is TGCGCCAGCAGCTTGGGATACAGTCCGACCTACAATGAGCAGTTCTTC. It translates to CASSLGYSPTYNEQFF. The chain links TRBV5-1 to TRBJ2-1, with D uncertain. V lost 0 bases to trimming and J lost 2 bases, with 12 bases between them. This CDR3 is 16 amino acids long. Germline CDR1 reads SGHRS; CDR2 reads YFSETQ.

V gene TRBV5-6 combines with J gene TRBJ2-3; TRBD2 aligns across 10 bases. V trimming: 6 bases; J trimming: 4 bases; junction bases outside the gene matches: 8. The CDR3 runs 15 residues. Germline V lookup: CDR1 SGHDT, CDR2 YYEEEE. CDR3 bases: TGTGCCAGCACATCGTTAGCGGGGGGCTCAGATACGCAGTATTTT. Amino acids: CASTSLAGGSDTQYF.

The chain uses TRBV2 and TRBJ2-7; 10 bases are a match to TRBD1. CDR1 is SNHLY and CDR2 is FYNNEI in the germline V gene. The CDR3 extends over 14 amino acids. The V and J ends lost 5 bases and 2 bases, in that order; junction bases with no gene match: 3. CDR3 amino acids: CASSKTGGTYEQYF. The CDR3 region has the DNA TGTGCCAGCAGTAAGACAGGGGGCACCTACGAGCAGTACTTC.

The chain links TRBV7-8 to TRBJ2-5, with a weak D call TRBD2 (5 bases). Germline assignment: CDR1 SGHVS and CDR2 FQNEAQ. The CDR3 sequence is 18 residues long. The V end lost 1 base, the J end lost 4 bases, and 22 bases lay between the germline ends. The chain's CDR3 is CASSLGKDGLGWGETQYF. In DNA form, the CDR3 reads TGTGCCAGCAGCTTAGGCAAGGATGGACTGGGGTGGGGAGAGACCCAGTACTTC.

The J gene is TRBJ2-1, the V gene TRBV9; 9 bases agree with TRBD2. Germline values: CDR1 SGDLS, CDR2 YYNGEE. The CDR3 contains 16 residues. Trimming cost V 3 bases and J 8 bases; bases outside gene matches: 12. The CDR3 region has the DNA TGTGCCAGCAGCGGTTCACTAGCGGGCCCTGATCATGAGCAGTTCTTC. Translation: CASSGSLAGPDHEQFF.

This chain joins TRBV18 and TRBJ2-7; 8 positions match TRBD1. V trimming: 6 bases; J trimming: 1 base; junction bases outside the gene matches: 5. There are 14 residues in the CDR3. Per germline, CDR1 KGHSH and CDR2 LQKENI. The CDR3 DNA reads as TGTGCCAGCTCCCTACGGACAGGGTCCTACGAGCAGTACTTC. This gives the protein CASSLRTGSYEQYF.

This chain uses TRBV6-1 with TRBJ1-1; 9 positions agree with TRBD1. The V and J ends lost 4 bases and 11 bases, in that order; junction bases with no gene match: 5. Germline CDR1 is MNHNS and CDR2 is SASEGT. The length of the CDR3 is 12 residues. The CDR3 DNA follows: TGTGCCAGCAGTGTAACAGGGGGCGCCGCTTTCTTT. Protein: CASSVTGGAAFF.

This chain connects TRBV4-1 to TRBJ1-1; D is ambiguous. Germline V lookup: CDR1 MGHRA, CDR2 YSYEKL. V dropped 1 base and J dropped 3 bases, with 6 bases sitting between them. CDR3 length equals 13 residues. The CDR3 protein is CASSQVRDTEAFF. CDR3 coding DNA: TGCGCCAGCAGCCAAGTCCGGGACACTGAAGCTTTCTTT.

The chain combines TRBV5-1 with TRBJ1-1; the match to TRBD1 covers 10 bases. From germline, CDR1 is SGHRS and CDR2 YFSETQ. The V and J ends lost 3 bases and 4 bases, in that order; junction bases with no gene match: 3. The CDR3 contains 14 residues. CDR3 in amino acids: CASSWGTGVTEAFF. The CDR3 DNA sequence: TGCGCCAGCAGCTGGGGGACAGGGGTCACTGAAGCTTTCTTT.

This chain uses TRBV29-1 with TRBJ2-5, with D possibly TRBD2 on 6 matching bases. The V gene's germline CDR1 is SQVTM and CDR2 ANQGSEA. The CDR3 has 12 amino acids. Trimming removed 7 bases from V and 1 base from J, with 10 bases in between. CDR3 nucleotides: TGCAGCGCCTCGACTAGCCAAGAGACCCAGTACTTC. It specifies CSASTSQETQYF.

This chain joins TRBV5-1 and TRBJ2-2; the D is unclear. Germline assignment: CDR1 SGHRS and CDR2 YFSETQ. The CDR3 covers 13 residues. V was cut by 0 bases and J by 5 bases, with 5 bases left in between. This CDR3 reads CASSLDLTGELFF. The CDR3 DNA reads TGCGCCAGCAGCTTGGACTTAACCGGGGAGCTGTTTTTT.

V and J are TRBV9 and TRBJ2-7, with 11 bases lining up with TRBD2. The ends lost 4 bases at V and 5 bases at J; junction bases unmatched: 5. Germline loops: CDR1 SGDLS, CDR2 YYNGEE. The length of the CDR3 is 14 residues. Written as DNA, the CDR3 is TGTGCCAGCAGCCCTAGCGGGGGGCCTCACGAGCAGTACTTC. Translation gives CASSPSGGPHEQYF.

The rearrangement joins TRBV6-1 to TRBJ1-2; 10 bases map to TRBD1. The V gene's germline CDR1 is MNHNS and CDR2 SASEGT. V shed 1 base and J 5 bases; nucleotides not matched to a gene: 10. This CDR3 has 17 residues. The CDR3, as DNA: TGTGCCAGCAGTGAAGTTTGGGGGGGACAGGGGCCATATGGCTACACCTTC. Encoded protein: CASSEVWGGQGPYGYTF.

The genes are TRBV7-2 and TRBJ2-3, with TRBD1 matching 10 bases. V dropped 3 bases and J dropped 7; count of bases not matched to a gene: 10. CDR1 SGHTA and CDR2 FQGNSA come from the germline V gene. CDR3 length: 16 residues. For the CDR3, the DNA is TGTGCCAGCAGCTTCCAGACAGGGGGCGGTCTCAATACGCAGTATTTT. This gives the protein CASSFQTGGGLNTQYF.

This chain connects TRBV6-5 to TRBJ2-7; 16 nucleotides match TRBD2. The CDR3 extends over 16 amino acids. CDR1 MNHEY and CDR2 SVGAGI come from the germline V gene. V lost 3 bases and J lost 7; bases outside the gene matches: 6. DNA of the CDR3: TGTGCCAGCAGTTATGGGACTAGCGGGGGGGCGAGGGAGCAGTACTTC. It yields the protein CASSYGTSGGAREQYF.